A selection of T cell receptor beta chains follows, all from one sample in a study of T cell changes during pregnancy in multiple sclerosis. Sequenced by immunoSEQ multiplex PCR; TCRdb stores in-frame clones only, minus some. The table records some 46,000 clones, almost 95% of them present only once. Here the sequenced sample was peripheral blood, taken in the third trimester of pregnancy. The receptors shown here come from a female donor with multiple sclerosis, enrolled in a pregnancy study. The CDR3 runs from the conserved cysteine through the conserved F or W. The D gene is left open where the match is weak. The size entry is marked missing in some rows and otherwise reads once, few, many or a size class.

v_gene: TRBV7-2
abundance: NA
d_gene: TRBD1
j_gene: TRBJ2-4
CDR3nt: TGTGCCAGCAGCTTAGTGGGACAGGGTGGCAAAAACATTCAGTACTTC
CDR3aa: CASSLVGQGGKNIQYF

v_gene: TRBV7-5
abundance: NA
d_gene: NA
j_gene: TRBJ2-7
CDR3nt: TGTGCCAGAAGCTTATATGTCTTCGGGTCCCTATATAAAGTAGAGCAGTACTTC
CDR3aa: CARSLYVFGSLYKVEQYF

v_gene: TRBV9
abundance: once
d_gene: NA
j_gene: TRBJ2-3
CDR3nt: TGTGCCAGCAGCGTAGATACGAGCGGAAGCACAGATACGCAGTATTTT
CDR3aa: CASSVDTSGSTDTQYF

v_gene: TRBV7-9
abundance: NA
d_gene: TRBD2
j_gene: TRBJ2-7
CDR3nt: TGTGCCAGCAGCTCGGGGGGGCTCGAGCAGTACTTC
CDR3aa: CASSSGGLEQYF

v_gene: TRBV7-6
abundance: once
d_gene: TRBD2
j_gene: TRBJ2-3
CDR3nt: TGTGCCAGCAGCTTAACCCCCGGACTAGCGCGGAACACAGATACGCAGTATTTT
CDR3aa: CASSLTPGLARNTDTQYF

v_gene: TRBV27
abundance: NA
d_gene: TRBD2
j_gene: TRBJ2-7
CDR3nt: TGTGCCAGCAACCCACTAGCGAATCCCTACGAGCAGTACTTC
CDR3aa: CASNPLANPYEQYF

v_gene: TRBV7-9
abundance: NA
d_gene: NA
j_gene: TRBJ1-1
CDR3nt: TGTGCCAGTGCCCCCCAGGGGAATTGGGCTGAAGCTTTCTTT
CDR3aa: CASAPQGNWAEAFF

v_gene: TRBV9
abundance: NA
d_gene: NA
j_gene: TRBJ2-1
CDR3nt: TGTGCCAGCAGCGGACCAAGCGGAAATGACAATGAGCAGTTCTTC
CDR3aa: CASSGPSGNDNEQFF

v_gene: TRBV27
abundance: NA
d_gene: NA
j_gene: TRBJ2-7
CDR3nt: TGTGCCAGCAGTTTATTCCAGGGTGTAGACGAGCAGTACTTC
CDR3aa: CASSLFQGVDEQYF

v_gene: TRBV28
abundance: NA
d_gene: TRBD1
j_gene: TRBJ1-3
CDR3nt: TGTGCCAGGGTGCCCCCCCAGGACAGGGGAAATGGAAACACCATATATTTT
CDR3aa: CARVPPQDRGNGNTIYF

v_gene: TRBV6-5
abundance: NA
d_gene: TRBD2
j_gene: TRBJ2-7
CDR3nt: TGTGCCAGCAGACCGGGGGGGCAGGGCCCGTACTTC
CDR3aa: CASRPGGQGPYF

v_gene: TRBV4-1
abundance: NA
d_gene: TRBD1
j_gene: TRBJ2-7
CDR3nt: TGCGCCAGCAGCCTACAGGGGCCCAAAAGCTCCTACGAGCAGTACTTC
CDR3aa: CASSLQGPKSSYEQYF

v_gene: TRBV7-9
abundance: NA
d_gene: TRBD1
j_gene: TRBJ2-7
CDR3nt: TGTGCCAGCAGCTCGGGACAGGGGCGCTCCTACGAGCAGTACTTC
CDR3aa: CASSSGQGRSYEQYF

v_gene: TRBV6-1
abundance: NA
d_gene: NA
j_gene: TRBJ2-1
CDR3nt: TGTGCCAGCAGTGAAGAAGCGGGCTCCTACAATGAGCAGTTCTTC
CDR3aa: CASSEEAGSYNEQFF

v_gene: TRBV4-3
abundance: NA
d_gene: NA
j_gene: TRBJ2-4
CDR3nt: TGCGCCAGCAGCCAAGAATTTCGCGTTCAAGCCAAAAACATTCAGTACTTC
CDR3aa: CASSQEFRVQAKNIQYF

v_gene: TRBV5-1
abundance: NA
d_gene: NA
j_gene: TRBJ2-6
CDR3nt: TGCGCCAGCAGCTTGGCCGGGTCTGGGGCCAACGTCCTGACTTTC
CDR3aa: CASSLAGSGANVLTF

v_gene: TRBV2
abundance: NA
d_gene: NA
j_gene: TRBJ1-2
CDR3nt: TGTGCCAGCAGGAGGTCGAGGGATGGCTACACCTTC
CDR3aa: CASRRSRDGYTF

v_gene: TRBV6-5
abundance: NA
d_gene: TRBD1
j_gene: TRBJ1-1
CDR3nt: TGTGCCAGCAAAGGGGACAGGGGGCGTACTGAAGCTTTCTTT
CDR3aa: CASKGDRGRTEAFF

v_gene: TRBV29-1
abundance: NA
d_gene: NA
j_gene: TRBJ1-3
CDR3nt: TGCAGCGTTGAGATTCCCCCGGGAGCTAAAGGAAACACCATATATTTT
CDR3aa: CSVEIPPGAKGNTIYF